A single sample is the source of the 21 T cell receptor beta chains below, sequenced in a study of cytomegalovirus exposure and HLA in healthy donors. Primers: 60 Vbeta forward and 13 Jbeta reverse. Sequencing was performed with immunoSEQ multiplex PCR; in TCRdb, only in-frame clones are kept and a portion is missing. This table holds approximately 74,000 clones, roughly 73% found once. Source material: PBMCs. These receptor sequences come from a middle-aged man in good health and CMV-seronegative.

The rearrangement links TRBV6-1 to TRBJ2-6; D is ambiguous. The length of the CDR3 is 14 residues. Germline CDR1 is MNHNS and CDR2 is SASEGT. V was pared by 3 bases and J by 2 bases, with 5 bases between. The CDR3 DNA is TGTGCCAGCAGTGACGGAGCTGGGGCCAACGTCCTGACTTTC. This gives the protein CASSDGAGANVLTF.

This chain joins TRBV7-6 and TRBJ2-2, with D tentatively TRBD1 (5 bases). Deletions cut 3 bases from V and 6 bases from J, with 11 bases between. The CDR3 has 14 amino acids. CDR1 and CDR2 (germline): SGHVS, FNYEAQ. The CDR3 reads CASSFGQPPGELFF. The DNA for the CDR3 is TGTGCCAGCAGCTTCGGACAACCTCCCGGGGAGCTGTTTTTT.

V and J are TRBV29-1 and TRBJ2-1; 9 bases fit TRBD1. The germline V gene has CDR1 SQVTM and CDR2 ANQGSEA. This CDR3 has 16 residues. The trim removed 1 base at V and 3 bases at J, leaving 7 bases unmatched. The CDR3 sequence: CSVEGPGQGFYNEQFF. The CDR3, as DNA: TGCAGCGTTGAAGGCCCGGGACAGGGATTCTACAATGAGCAGTTCTTC.

This rearrangement joins TRBV5-1 to TRBJ2-3; D ambiguous. There are 14 residues in the CDR3. Per germline, CDR1 SGHRS and CDR2 YFSETQ. V was pared by 0 bases and J by 3 bases, with 8 bases between. The CDR3 is CASSLDPRTDTQYF. The CDR3 bases are TGCGCCAGCAGCTTGGATCCCAGAACAGATACGCAGTATTTT.

The rearrangement links TRBV19 to TRBJ2-7, with no clear D. CDR1 and CDR2 (germline): LNHDA, SQIVND (reference sequence). The CDR3 spans 15 residues. V was trimmed by 6 bases and J by 5 bases, leaving 20 bases between them. The CDR3 sequence: CASSVFVGDLDEQYF. The CDR3 bases are TGTGCCAGTAGCGTTTTTGTGGGCGATTTGGACGAGCAGTACTTC.

In nucleotides, the CDR3 is TGTGCCACCCTTCGACAGGGGGCTGGAAACACCATATATTTT. It translates to CATLRQGAGNTIYF. The chain employs TRBV7-2 and TRBJ1-3; the match to TRBD1 covers 9 bases. The germline gives CDR1 SGHTA, CDR2 FQGNSA. The CDR3 runs to 14 residues. V dropped 10 bases and J dropped 2; count of bases not matched to a gene: 6.

The chain is built from TRBV27 and TRBJ2-1, with no clear D. The CDR3 sequence is 13 residues long. The V and J ends lost 6 bases and 0 bases respectively, with 6 bases between them. The V gene's germline CDR1 is MNHEY and CDR2 SMNVEV (reference sequence). The CDR3 sequence is CASSPYSYNEQFF. In nucleotides, the CDR3 is TGTGCCAGCAGCCCCTACTCCTACAATGAGCAGTTCTTC.

This chain uses TRBV6-5 with TRBJ1-1; 10 positions match TRBD1. Trimming removed 6 bases from V and 6 bases from J; junction bases left unmatched: 7. The germline CDR1 and CDR2 sequences are MNHEY and SVGAGI. This CDR3 comprises 14 residues. DNA for the CDR3: TGTGCCAGCAGCGGACAGGGGGGGATGGCTGAAGCTTTCTTT. It encodes CASSGQGGMAEAFF.

CDR3 amino acids: CASSSTRTGSSYEQYF. Written as DNA, the CDR3 is TGTGCCAGTAGTTCAACCCGGACAGGCAGCTCCTACGAGCAGTACTTC. The rearrangement joins TRBV19 to TRBJ2-7; the match to TRBD1 covers 7 bases. CDR3 length: 16 amino acids. The junction had 10 bases not matched to a gene; V was cut back by 5 bases and J by 0 bases. Looked up from germline, CDR1 is LNHDA and CDR2 is SQIVND (reference sequence).

CDR3 residues: CASSEVGGLAGRETQYF. The CDR3 bases are TGTGCCAGCAGTGAAGTTGGGGGACTAGCGGGACGAGAGACCCAGTACTTC. The chain recombines TRBV6-1 with TRBJ2-5; the match to TRBD2 covers 13 bases. With V trimmed by 1 base and J by 4 bases, 6 bases remained unmatched. The CDR3 has 17 residues. The germline CDR1 and CDR2 sequences are MNHNS and SASEGT.

The V gene is TRBV2, the J gene TRBJ2-5, with D maybe TRBD1 (8 bases). This CDR3 has 13 amino acids. V shed 5 bases and J shed 9 bases, with 16 bases lying between them. Germline loops: CDR1 SNHLY, CDR2 FYNNEI. CDR3 protein: CASSSQGGSAQYF. The CDR3 nucleotides read TGTGCCAGCAGTTCACAGGGGGGGTCGGCCCAGTACTTC.

The genes are TRBV2 and TRBJ1-3; TRBD1 aligns across 7 bases. Per the germline V gene, CDR1 is SNHLY and CDR2 is FYNNEI. The ends lost 5 bases at V and 1 base at J; junction bases unmatched: 5. This CDR3 has 15 residues. The CDR3 coding sequence is TGTGCCAGCAGTAGTGAGGGGGCGTCTGGAAACACCATATATTTT. Encoded protein: CASSSEGASGNTIYF.

CDR3 DNA sequence: TGTGCCCTTTCGCGGGACTTCTATGGCTACACCTTC. The encoded protein is CALSRDFYGYTF. This chain connects TRBV5-4 to TRBJ1-2; TRBD1 is a possible D gene (5 bases). The V end lost 10 bases, the J end lost 4 bases, and 14 bases lay between the germline ends. Germline CDR1 is SGHNT and CDR2 is YYREEE (reference sequence). The CDR3 extends over 12 amino acids.

The chain recombines TRBV6-1 with TRBJ2-1; weak D call: TRBD1 (6 bases). Germline loops: CDR1 MNHNS, CDR2 SASEGT. V lost 6 bases to trimming and J lost 4 bases, with 16 bases between them. The CDR3 covers 15 residues. In nucleotides, the CDR3 is TGTGCCAGCAGAAAGCCCGGGACACAATACAATGAGCAGTTCTTC. Translated, it gives CASRKPGTQYNEQFF.

The chain links TRBV7-9 to TRBJ1-1, with 8 bases that match TRBD1. The CDR3 totals 15 residues. V gave up 5 bases and J gave up 4 bases; unmatched junction bases: 9. From germline, CDR1 is SEHNR and CDR2 FQNEAQ (reference sequence). In DNA, the CDR3 is TGTGCCAGCAGCCAGAGCAGGGGGCTGAGCACTGAAGCTTTCTTT. Translating it yields CASSQSRGLSTEAFF.

The chain employs TRBV11-2 and TRBJ2-7, with D perhaps TRBD2 (6 bases). The CDR3 sequence is 15 residues long. V was trimmed by 1 base and J by 2 bases, leaving 12 bases between them. Per germline, CDR1 SGHAT and CDR2 FQNNGV. The CDR3 bases are TGTGCCAGCAGCTTAGTAGGGACTTCTACCTACGAGCAGTACTTC. Its protein product is CASSLVGTSTYEQYF.

The rearrangement links TRBV18 to TRBJ2-1, with D possibly matching TRBD2 (5 bases). The V gene lost 6 bases and the J gene lost 7 bases, with 19 bases spanning the gap. The length of the CDR3 is 15 residues. Germline CDR1 KGHSH, CDR2 LQKENI. The CDR3 loop is CASSDVLADLNEQFF. The CDR3 nucleotides read TGTGCCAGCTCGGATGTCCTAGCTGACTTAAATGAGCAGTTCTTC.

The rearrangement uses TRBV18 and TRBJ1-2; no firm D call. V was clipped by 6 bases and J by 2 bases, with 19 bases between them. Germline assignment: CDR1 KGHSH and CDR2 LQKENI. The CDR3 is 16 amino acids. Here the CDR3 DNA reads TGTGCCAGCTCCCCGACACAAACATCGAGAAACTATGGCTACACCTTC. Protein product: CASSPTQTSRNYGYTF.

V is TRBV5-6 and J is TRBJ2-6; tentatively, D is TRBD1 (6 bases). Deletions cut 2 bases from V and 2 bases from J, with 8 bases between. Germline CDR1 reads SGHDT; CDR2 reads YYEEEE. The CDR3 runs 15 residues. Here the CDR3 reads CASSFSGAGANVLTF. The DNA of the CDR3 is TGTGCCAGCAGCTTTTCAGGGGCTGGGGCCAACGTCCTGACTTTC.

The chain uses TRBV2 and TRBJ2-3; 12 bases are shared with TRBD2. The CDR3 loop spans 19 amino acids. After removal of 5 bases from V and 0 bases from J, the junction contained 12 bases not matched to a gene. The V gene's germline CDR1 is SNHLY and CDR2 FYNNEI. The CDR3, as DNA: TGTGCCAGCAGTACACCACTAGCGGGGGGACCCGCTAGCACAGATACGCAGTATTTT. The encoded protein is CASSTPLAGGPASTDTQYF.

V and J are TRBV7-9 and TRBJ2-1; D remains ambiguous. Trimming took off 5 bases at V and 5 bases at J, with 13 bases between the two ends. The CDR3 runs 14 residues. CDR1 is SEHNR, CDR2 FQNEAQ, per germline (reference sequence). Written as DNA, the CDR3 is TGTGCCAGCAGCCCCTGGCTAGGAAACAATGAGCAGTTCTTC. Its protein is CASSPWLGNNEQFF.